This is a list of T cell receptor beta chains from one sample in a study of blood T cell repertoires in COVID-19. The assay was immunoSEQ multiplex PCR, and TCRdb's table has in-frame clones only and misses some. The data hold approximately 500,000 clones, with 85% to 90% observed a single time. The sequenced material came from peripheral blood. The receptors shown here come from a woman in her forties or fifties with COVID-19, enrolled during active disease. The CDR3 runs from the conserved cysteine through the conserved F or W. Fields, in order: V gene, clone size, J gene, D gene, CDR3 protein, CDR3 DNA. D genes are given only for firm matches. The size field is filled for only some rows; it gives once, few, many or a size class.

TRBV5-1	-	TRBJ2-5	-	CASTLTLASETQYF	TGCGCCAGCACCCTGACTCTGGCCTCCGAGACCCAGTACTTC
TRBV6-5	-	TRBJ2-5	TRBD1	CASSYRGRQGRGTQYF	TGTGCCAGCAGTTACAGGGGAAGACAGGGTAGGGGGACCCAGTACTTC
TRBV7-2	-	TRBJ1-2	-	CASSFGGAGYGYTF	TGTGCCAGCAGCTTTGGGGGCGCGGGCTATGGCTACACCTTC
TRBV12-3/TRBV12-4	-	TRBJ1-5	-	CASTLGGQPQHF	TGTGCCAGCACTCTGGGGGGTCAGCCCCAGCATTTT
TRBV28	-	TRBJ1-3	-	CASSLKPPGNTIYF	TGTGCCAGCAGTTTAAAGCCGCCTGGAAACACCATATATTTT
TRBV28	-	TRBJ1-4	-	CASRGLTANEKLFF	TGTGCCAGCAGGGGGCTGACAGCTAATGAAAAACTGTTTTTT
TRBV7-3	-	TRBJ2-1	-	CASSPQGGTYNEQFF	TGTGCCAGCAGCCCACAGGGAGGGACGTACAATGAGCAGTTCTTC
TRBV5-4	-	TRBJ2-2	-	CASSWGRGTGTGELFF	TGTGCCAGCAGCTGGGGCCGGGGGACGGGGACCGGGGAGCTGTTTTTT
TRBV9	-	TRBJ1-2	TRBD1	CASSDPGQVGGYTF	TGTGCCAGCAGTGATCCGGGACAGGTTGGTGGCTACACCTTC
TRBV28	-	TRBJ1-2	-	CASLKGNHGYTF	TGTGCCAGCTTGAAGGGGAACCATGGCTACACCTTC
TRBV5-1	-	TRBJ1-5	TRBD1	CASSSWTGYNQPQHF	TGCGCCAGCAGCTCATGGACAGGGTACAATCAGCCCCAGCATTTT
TRBV19	-	TRBJ1-2	TRBD1	CASSISLAGGYGYTF	TGTGCCAGTAGTATCTCCCTGGCAGGGGGCTATGGCTACACCTTC
TRBV25-1	-	TRBJ2-1	TRBD2	CASSDPAGRPNEQFF	TGTGCCAGCAGTGATCCAGCGGGAAGGCCCAATGAGCAGTTCTTC
TRBV19	-	TRBJ1-6	TRBD1	CASTRTGISWDSPLHF	TGTGCCAGTACCCGGACAGGGATCTCTTGGGATTCACCCCTCCACTTT
TRBV28	once	TRBJ2-1	TRBD1	CASSSPGQGVGYNEQFF	TGTGCCAGCAGTTCGCCGGGACAGGGGGTGGGGTACAATGAGCAGTTCTTC
TRBV9	once	TRBJ2-7	-	CASSVSLSSYEQYF	TGTGCCAGCAGCGTCTCCCTGAGCTCCTACGAGCAGTACTTC
TRBV11-2	once	TRBJ2-7	TRBD2	CASSLGSGTSGFYEQYF	TGTGCCAGCAGCTTGGGCTCCGGGACTAGCGGGTTCTACGAGCAGTACTTC
TRBV5-1	-	TRBJ1-1	-	CASSLVIGDTEAFF	TGCGCCAGCAGCTTGGTAATCGGGGACACTGAAGCTTTCTTT
TRBV18	-	TRBJ1-2	-	CASSPRTDPTLTNYGYTF	TGTGCCAGCTCACCCCGGACAGACCCGACCCTGACTAACTATGGCTACACCTTC
TRBV7-9	-	TRBJ2-3	TRBD2	CASSPRTSGGVGTDTQYF	TGTGCCAGCAGCCCCCGGACTAGCGGGGGGGTTGGCACAGATACGCAGTATTTT
TRBV11-2	-	TRBJ1-2	TRBD1	CASSFRTGSYGYTF	TGTGCCAGCAGCTTCAGGACAGGGAGCTATGGCTACACCTTC
TRBV5-6	-	TRBJ2-1	-	CASSSPVFDSPRDEQFF	TGTGCCAGCAGCTCCCCTGTGTTTGACTCACCGAGGGATGAGCAGTTCTTC
TRBV23-1	-	TRBJ2-6	-	CASSQKREYGANVLTF	TGCGCCAGCAGTCAAAAGAGGGAATACGGGGCCAACGTCCTGACTTTC
TRBV7-9	-	TRBJ1-2	-	CASSLAGQLEHGYTF	TGTGCCAGCAGCTTAGCGGGACAACTAGAGCATGGCTACACCTTC
TRBV3-1/TRBV3-2	-	TRBJ1-1	-	CASSKTGDTEAFF	TGTGCCAGCAGCAAGACAGGCGACACTGAAGCTTTCTTT
TRBV6-5	-	TRBJ1-2	-	CASSKDSNYGYTF	TGTGCCAGCAGCAAGGACAGCAACTATGGCTACACCTTC
TRBV18	-	TRBJ1-1	-	CASSPTANTEAFF	TGTGCCAGCTCACCGACAGCGAACACTGAAGCTTTCTTT
TRBV9	-	TRBJ1-4	-	CASSVSQTNEKLFF	TGTGCCAGCAGCGTATCCCAAACTAATGAAAAACTGTTTTTT
TRBV19	-	TRBJ1-4	-	CAGRLNEKLFF	TGTGCCGGCAGACTCAATGAAAAACTGTTTTTT
TRBV28	-	TRBJ1-1	TRBD1	CASRSGQGDTEAFF	TGTGCCAGCAGATCTGGACAGGGCGACACTGAAGCTTTCTTT
TRBV27	-	TRBJ1-1	-	CASSPAVVVGAFF	TGTGCCAGCAGTCCTGCGGTGGTGGTTGGGGCTTTCTTT
TRBV21-1	-	TRBJ1-1	-	CASSSPRQGDTEAFF	TGTGCCAGCAGCTCGCCGAGGCAGGGGGACACTGAAGCTTTCTTT
TRBV6-1	-	TRBJ1-2	-	CASSETGWGTF	TGTGCCAGCAGTGAGACAGGTTGGGGGACCTTC
TRBV5-4	-	TRBJ2-3	TRBD2	CASSSLSGGQGTDTQYF	TGTGCCAGCAGCTCGCTGAGCGGGGGGCAGGGAACAGATACGCAGTATTTT
TRBV7-2	-	TRBJ2-1	-	CASTTRGGNEQFF	TGTGCCAGCACCACTAGGGGGGGAAATGAGCAGTTCTTC
TRBV10-3	-	TRBJ1-5	TRBD1	CAIRGDREGQPQHF	TGTGCCATCAGAGGGGACAGGGAAGGTCAGCCCCAGCATTTT
TRBV25-1	-	TRBJ1-1	TRBD1	CASSGPGQDSMNTEAFF	TGTGCCAGCAGTGGACCGGGACAGGATTCTATGAACACTGAAGCTTTCTTT
TRBV27	-	TRBJ1-5	-	CASSFPRQSNQPQHF	TGTGCCAGCAGTTTTCCGAGACAATCCAATCAGCCCCAGCATTTT
TRBV7-3	-	TRBJ1-6	-	CASSLGQLNSPLHF	TGTGCCAGCAGCTTAGGCCAGTTAAATTCACCCCTCCACTTT
TRBV4-1	once	TRBJ2-5	TRBD1	CASSLWGGTGLETQYF	TGCGCCAGCAGCCTCTGGGGCGGGACAGGGCTGGAGACCCAGTACTTC
TRBV6-5	-	TRBJ2-7	TRBD1	CASSKDRESSYEQYF	TGTGCCAGCAGCAAGGACAGGGAAAGCTCCTACGAGCAGTACTTC
TRBV2	-	TRBJ2-1	TRBD2	CASSDGTSDEQFF	TGTGCCAGCAGTGATGGGACTAGCGATGAGCAGTTCTTC
TRBV4-1	once	TRBJ1-2	-	CASSQDGGSGGANYGYTF	TGCGCCAGCAGCCAAGACGGAGGTAGTGGAGGGGCTAACTATGGCTACACCTTC
TRBV5-1	once	TRBJ2-7	TRBD1	CASSLRQGVEEQYF	TGCGCCAGCAGCTTGAGGCAGGGGGTAGAAGAGCAGTACTTC
TRBV15	-	TRBJ2-3	-	CATSSPPGDTQYF	TGTGCCACCAGCAGCCCCCCCGGAGATACGCAGTATTTT
TRBV5-6	-	TRBJ1-2	TRBD1	CASSLRDRVLVGYTF	TGTGCCAGCAGCTTGCGGGACAGGGTATTGGTGGGCTACACCTTC
TRBV11-3	-	TRBJ2-7	TRBD2	CAPRGGGAQGEQYF	TGTGCCCCAAGGGGCGGGGGGGCCCAGGGCGAGCAGTACTTC
TRBV7-8	-	TRBJ1-5	-	CASSPGEGPQHF	TGTGCCAGCAGCCCGGGGGAAGGGCCCCAGCATTTT
TRBV2	-	TRBJ1-5	-	CASSDGRRPLGDQHF	TGTGCCAGCAGTGATGGGCGGCGCCCCCTGGGAGACCAGCATTTT
TRBV5-1	-	TRBJ2-3	TRBD2	CASSSGGAGTDTQYF	TGCGCCAGCAGCTCCGGGGGGGCAGGGACAGATACGCAGTATTTT
TRBV27	-	TRBJ2-7	-	CASSLGRGGEQYF	TGTGCCAGCAGTTTAGGTAGGGGAGGCGAGCAGTACTTC